The clone carrying this TCR beta chain was observed a few times. This specimen comes from a study of human T cells and chemical hapten exposure. There are 15 residues in the CDR3. CDR1 and CDR2 (germline): SGDLS, YYNGEE. The ends were cut back, 0 bases at V and 8 bases at J, with 14 bases in the middle. Original handling: Sample-level TCR yields exhibited a median of approximately 89,000, with a range of roughly 23,224 to 750,000. TCRdb re-called the RACE reads with MiXCR, one entry per CDR3 protein. These V and J calls originate from TCRdb's pipeline instead of the authors' own analysis. The sample includes approximately 400,000 distinct CDR3 sequences, 4.8% of them seen just once. Documented time point: patch test 1, 2 weeks after DPC sensitization. Noted treatment: therapeutic diphenylcyclopropenone sensitization with weekly scalp DPC. Those who donated were patients with alopecia, 18 to 70 years of age, and suitable for DPC.

V gene TRBV9 combines with J gene TRBJ1-4; D is possibly TRBD1 (5 bases). Sequencing used whole blood, obtained in connection with sensitization to the hapten diphenylcyclopropenone (DPC). The clonotype originates from a woman aged 45-60 years with alopecia areata. Some clones in this sample may be carry-over from other donors' samples. Here the CDR3 reads CASSVGRTSGEKLFF. Written as DNA, the CDR3 is TGTGCCAGCAGCGTAGGGAGGACTTCAGGGGAAAAACTGTTTTTT.